This T cell receptor (beta chain) was identified during a study of human T cells and chemical hapten exposure. As for the study in general: Sensitizing treatment utilized 2% DPC over a roughly 2 cm by roughly 2 cm portion of upper inner arm skin.

TCRdb processed the RACE reads anew with MiXCR; each CDR3 protein has one entry. This table holds approximately 85,000 distinct CDR3 sequences, 10% to 13% found once. The time point is: patch test 2, 6 weeks after DPC sensitization. Treatment of the sample: therapeutic diphenylcyclopropenone sensitization with weekly scalp DPC. Sample donors consisted of patients with alopecia, aged 18 to 70 years, who were suitable for DPC. CDR3 length: 13 residues. The germline gives CDR1 SQVTM, CDR2 ANQGSEA. This clonotype was seen many times. Sequence at one end of the junction differs from germline and may be a read error.

The sequenced sample was whole blood, obtained in connection with sensitization to the hapten diphenylcyclopropenone (DPC). The TCR was taken from a woman in her thirties with alopecia areata. Some clones in this sample may be carry-over from other donors' samples. The V call is TRBV29-1, the J call TRBJ2-7, with 7 bases that match TRBD2. Here the CDR3 reads CSVEAGLGYEQYF. The DNA of the CDR3 is TGCAGCGTAGAAGCGGGACTGGGGTACGAGCAGTACTTC.